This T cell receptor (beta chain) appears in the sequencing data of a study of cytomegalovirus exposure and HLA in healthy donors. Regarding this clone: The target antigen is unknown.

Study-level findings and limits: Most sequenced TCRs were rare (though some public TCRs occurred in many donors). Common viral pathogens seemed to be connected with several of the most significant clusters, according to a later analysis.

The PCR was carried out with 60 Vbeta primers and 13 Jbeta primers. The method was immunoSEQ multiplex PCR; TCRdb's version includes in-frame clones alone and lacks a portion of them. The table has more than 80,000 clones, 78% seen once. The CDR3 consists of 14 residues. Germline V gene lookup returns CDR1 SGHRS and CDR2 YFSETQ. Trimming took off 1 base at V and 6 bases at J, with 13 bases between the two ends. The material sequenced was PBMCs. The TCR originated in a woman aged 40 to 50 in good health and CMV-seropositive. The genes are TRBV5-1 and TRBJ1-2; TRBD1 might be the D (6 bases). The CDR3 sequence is CASSLWGQGNGYTF. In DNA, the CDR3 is TGCGCCAGCAGCTTGTGGGGACAAGGAAATGGCTACACCTTC.